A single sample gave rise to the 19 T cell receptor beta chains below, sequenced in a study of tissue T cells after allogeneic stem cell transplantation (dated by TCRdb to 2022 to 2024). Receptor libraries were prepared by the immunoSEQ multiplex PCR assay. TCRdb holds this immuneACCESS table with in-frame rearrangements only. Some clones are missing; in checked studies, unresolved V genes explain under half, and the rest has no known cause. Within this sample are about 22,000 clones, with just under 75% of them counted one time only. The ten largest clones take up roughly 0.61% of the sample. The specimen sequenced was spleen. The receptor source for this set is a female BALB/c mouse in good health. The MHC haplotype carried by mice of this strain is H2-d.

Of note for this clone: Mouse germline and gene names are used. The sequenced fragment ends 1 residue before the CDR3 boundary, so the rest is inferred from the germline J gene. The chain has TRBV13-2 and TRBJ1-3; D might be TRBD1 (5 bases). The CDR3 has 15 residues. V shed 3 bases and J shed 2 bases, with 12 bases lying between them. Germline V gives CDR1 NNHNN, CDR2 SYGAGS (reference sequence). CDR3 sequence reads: CASGAARGAGNTLYF. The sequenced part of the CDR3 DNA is TGTGCCAGCGGTGCCGCACGAGGGGCTGGAAATACGCTCTAT.

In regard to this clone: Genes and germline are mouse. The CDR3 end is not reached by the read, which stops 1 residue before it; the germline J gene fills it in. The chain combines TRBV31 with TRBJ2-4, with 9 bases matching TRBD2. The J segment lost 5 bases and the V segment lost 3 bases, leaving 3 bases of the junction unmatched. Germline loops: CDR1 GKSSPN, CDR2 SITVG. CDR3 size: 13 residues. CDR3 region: CAWRLGGRNTLYF. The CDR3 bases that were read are TGTGCCTGGAGACTGGGGGGTCGAAACACCTTGTAC.

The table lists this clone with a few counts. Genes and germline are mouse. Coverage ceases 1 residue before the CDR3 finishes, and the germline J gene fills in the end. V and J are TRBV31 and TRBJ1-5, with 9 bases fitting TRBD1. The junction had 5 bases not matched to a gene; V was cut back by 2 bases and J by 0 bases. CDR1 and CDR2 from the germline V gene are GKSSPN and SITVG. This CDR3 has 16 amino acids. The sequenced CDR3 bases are TGTGCCTGGAGTTTCAGACAGGGGGATAACAACCAGGCTCCGCTT. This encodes CAWSFRQGDNNQAPL. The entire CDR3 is CAWSFRQGDNNQAPLF.

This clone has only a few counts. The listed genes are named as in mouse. CDR3 bases read: TGTGCCAGCAGTGAGGGGGGGGTCTATGAACAGTAC. It codes for CASSEGGVYEQY. The whole CDR3 protein is CASSEGGVYEQYF. The chain couples TRBV13-3 to TRBJ2-7; 7 bases are a match to TRBD2. The sequence runs out 1 residue before the end of the CDR3; the remainder is reconstructed from the germline J gene. CDR1 and CDR2 (germline): NNHDY, SYVADS. The junction had 2 bases not matched to a gene; V was cut back by 2 bases and J by 3 bases. The CDR3 runs to 13 residues.

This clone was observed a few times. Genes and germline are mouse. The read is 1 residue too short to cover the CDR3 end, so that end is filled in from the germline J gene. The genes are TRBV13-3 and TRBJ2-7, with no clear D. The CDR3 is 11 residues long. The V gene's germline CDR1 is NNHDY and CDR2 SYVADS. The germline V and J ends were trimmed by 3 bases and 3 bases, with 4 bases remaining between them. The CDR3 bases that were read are TGTGCCAGCAGTGCGAGCTATGAACAGTAC. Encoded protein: CASSASYEQY. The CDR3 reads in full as CASSASYEQYF.

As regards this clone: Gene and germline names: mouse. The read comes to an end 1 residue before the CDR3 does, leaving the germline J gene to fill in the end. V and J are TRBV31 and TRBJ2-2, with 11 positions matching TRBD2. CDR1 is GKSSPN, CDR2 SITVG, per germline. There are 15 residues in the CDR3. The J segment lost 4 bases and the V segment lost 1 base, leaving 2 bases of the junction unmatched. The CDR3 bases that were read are TGTGCCTGGAGTCACTGGGGGGGCGGCACCGGGCAGCTCTAC. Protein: CAWSHWGGGTGQLY. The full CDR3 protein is CAWSHWGGGTGQLYF.

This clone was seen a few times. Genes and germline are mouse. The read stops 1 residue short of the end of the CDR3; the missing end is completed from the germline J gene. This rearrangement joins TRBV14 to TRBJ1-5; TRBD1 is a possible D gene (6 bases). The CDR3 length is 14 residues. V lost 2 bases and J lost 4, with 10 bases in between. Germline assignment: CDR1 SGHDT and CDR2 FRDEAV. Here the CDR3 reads CASSFRDNNQAPLF. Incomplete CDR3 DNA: TGTGCCAGCAGTTTTAGGGACAATAACCAGGCTCCGCTT.

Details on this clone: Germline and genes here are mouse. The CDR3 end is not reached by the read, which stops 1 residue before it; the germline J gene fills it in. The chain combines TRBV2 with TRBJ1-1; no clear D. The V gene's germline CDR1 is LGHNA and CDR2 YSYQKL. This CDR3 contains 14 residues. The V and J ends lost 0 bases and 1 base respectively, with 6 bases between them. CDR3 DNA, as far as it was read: TGTGCCAGCAGCCAAGAGGGTATAAACACAGAAGTCTTC. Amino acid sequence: CASSQEGINTEVF. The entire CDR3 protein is CASSQEGINTEVFF.

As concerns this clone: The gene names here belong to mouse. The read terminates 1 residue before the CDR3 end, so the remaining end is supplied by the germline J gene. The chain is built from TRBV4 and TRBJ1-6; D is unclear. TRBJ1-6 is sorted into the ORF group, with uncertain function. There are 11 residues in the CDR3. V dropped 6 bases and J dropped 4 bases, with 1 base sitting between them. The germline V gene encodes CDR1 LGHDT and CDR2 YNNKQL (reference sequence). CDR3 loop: CASRYNSPLYF. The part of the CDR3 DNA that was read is TGTGCCAGCAGATATAATTCGCCCCTCTAC.

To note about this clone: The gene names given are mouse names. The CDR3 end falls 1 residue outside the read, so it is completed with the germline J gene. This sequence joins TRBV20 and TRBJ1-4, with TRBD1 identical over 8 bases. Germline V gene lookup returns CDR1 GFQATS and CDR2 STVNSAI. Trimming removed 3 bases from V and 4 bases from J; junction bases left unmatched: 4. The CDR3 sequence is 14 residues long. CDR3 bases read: TGTGGTGCTAGACGACAGGGGTTCAACGAAAGATTATTT. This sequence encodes CGARRQGFNERLF. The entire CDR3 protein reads CGARRQGFNERLFF.

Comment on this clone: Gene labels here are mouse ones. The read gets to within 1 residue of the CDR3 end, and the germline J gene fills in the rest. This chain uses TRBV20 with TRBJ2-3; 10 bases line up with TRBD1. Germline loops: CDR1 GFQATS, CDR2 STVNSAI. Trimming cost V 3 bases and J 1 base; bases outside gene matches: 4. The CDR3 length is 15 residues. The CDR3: CGASRQGAGAETLYF. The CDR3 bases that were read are TGTGGTGCTAGTAGACAGGGGGCTGGTGCAGAAACGCTGTAT.

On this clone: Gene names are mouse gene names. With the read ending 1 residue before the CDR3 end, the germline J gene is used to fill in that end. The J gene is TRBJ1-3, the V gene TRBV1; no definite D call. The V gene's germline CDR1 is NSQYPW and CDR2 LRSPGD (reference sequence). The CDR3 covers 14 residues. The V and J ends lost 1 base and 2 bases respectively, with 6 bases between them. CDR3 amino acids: CTCSAARTGNTLYF. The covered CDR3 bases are TGCACCTGCAGTGCAGCCAGGACTGGAAATACGCTCTAT.

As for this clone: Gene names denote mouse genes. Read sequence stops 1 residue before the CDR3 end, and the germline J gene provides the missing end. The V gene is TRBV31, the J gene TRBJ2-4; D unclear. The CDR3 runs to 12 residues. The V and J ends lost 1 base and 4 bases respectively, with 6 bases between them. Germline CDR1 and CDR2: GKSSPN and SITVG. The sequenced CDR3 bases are TGTGCCTGGAGTCCCGGGGAAAACACCTTGTAC. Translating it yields CAWSPGENTLY. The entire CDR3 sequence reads CAWSPGENTLYF.

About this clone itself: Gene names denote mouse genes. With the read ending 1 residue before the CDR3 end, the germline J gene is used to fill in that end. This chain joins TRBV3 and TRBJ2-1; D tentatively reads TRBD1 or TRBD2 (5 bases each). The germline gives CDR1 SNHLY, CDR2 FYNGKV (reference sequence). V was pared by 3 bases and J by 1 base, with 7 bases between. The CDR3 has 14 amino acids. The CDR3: CASSFRDNYAEQFF. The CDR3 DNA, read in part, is TGTGCCAGCAGCTTCCGGGACAACTATGCTGAGCAGTTC.

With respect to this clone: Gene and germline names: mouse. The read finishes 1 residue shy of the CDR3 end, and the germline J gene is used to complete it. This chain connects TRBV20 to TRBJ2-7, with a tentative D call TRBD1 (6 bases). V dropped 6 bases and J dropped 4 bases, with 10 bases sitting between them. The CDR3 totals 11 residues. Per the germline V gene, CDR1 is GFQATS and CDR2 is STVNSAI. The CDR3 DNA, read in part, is TGTGGTGCCGGGGACAATTATGAACAGTAC. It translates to CGAGDNYEQY. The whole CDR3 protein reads CGAGDNYEQYF. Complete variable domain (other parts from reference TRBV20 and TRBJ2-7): GALVYQYPRRTICKSGTSMRMECQAVGFQATSVAWYRQSPQKTFELIALSTVNSAIKYEQNFTQEKFPISHPNLSFSSMTVLNAYLEDRGLYLCGAGDNYEQYFGPGTRLTVL.

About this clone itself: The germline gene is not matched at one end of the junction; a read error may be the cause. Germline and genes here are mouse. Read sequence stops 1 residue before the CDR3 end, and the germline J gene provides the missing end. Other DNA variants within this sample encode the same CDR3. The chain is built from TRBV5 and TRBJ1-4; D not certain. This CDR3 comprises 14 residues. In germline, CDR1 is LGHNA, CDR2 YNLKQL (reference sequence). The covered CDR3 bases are TGCGCCAGCAGCCAAGGTATTTCCAACGAAAGATTATTT. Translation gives CASSQGISNERLF. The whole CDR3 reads CASSQGISNERLFF.

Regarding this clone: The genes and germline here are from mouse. The chain's CDR3 is CAWSLTGGRDTQYF. Incomplete CDR3 DNA: TGTGCCTGGAGTCTGACAGGGGGCCGGGACACCCAGTAC. The chain carries TRBV31 and TRBJ2-5; TRBD1 aligns across 10 bases. The CDR3 is cut off 1 residue early in the read; its end comes from the germline J gene. The trim removed 0 bases at V and 6 bases at J, leaving 3 bases unmatched. Germline V gene lookup returns CDR1 GKSSPN and CDR2 SITVG. The CDR3 sequence is 14 residues long.

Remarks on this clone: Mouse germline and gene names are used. CDR3 region: CASGVPGLGSAETLYF. CDR3 DNA, as far as it was read: TGTGCCAGCGGTGTCCCGGGACTGGGTAGTGCAGAAACGCTGTAT. This chain links TRBV13-2 with TRBJ2-3; TRBD2 matches at 9 bases. The CDR3 end falls 1 residue outside the read, so it is completed with the germline J gene. This CDR3 region has 16 residues. The junction had 5 bases not matched to a gene; V was cut back by 3 bases and J by 0 bases. CDR1 is NNHNN and CDR2 is SYGAGS in the germline V gene (reference sequence).

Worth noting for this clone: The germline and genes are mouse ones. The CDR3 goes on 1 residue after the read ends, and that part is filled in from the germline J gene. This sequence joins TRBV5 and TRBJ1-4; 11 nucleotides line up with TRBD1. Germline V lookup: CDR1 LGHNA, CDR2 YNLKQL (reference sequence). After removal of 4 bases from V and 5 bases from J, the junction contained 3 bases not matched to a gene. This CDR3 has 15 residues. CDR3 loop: CASSLRDRGNERLFF. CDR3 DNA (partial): TGTGCCAGCAGCCTCCGGGACAGGGGGAACGAAAGATTATTT.